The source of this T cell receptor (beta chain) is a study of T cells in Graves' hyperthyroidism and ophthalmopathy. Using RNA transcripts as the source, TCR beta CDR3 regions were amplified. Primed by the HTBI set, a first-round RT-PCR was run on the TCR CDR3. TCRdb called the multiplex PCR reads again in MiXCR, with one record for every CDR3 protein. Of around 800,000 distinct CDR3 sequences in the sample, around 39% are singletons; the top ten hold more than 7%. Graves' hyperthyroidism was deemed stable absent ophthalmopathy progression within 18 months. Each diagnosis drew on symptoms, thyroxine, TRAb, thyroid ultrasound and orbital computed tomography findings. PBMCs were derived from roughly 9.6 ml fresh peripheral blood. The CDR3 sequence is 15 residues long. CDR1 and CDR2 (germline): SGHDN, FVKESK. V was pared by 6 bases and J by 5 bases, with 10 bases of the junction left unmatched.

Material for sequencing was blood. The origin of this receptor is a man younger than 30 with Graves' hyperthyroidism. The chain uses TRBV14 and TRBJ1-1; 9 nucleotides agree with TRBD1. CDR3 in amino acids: CASSHRRDRVTEAFF. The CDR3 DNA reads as TGTGCCAGCAGTCACCGCCGGGACAGGGTTACTGAAGCTTTCTTT.